This TCR beta chain was observed in a study of sequential checkpoint blockade in melanoma. The table came from immunoSEQ multiplex PCR; TCRdb's copy has only in-frame clones and leaves some out. The sample consists of under 20,000 clones, around 80% of them appearing once. Treatment specified: randomized to nivolumab then ipilimumab (arm A) or the reverse (arm B). DNA-damaging chemotherapy had not been given to any patient beforehand. PBMC sorting kept live CD3+CD8+ cells without CD19 or CD56. Sequenced material: CD8+ T cells sorted from blood (inferred from file names), taken from a patient given nivolumab and ipilimumab in sequence. The receptor comes from a human donor with melanoma.

CDR3 sequence: CASSLLLPQDTGELFF. The CDR3 DNA reads TGTGCCAGCAGTTTACTCTTACCACAGGACACCGGGGAGCTGTTTTTT. The chain uses TRBV27 and TRBJ2-2, with D maybe TRBD1 (5 bases). Per the germline V gene, CDR1 is MNHEY and CDR2 is SMNVEV (reference sequence). The CDR3 consists of 16 residues. Trimming took 2 bases from V and 3 from J, leaving 13 bases between them.